The 28 T cell receptor beta chains reported below all come from one sample, sequenced in a study of T cell responses to AZD1222 COVID-19 vaccine (dated by TCRdb to the early 2020s). The sample's time point, from its label and the paper: about 28 days (+/-7) after the second vaccine dose. The library was made by the immunoSEQ multiplex PCR assay. The table comes from immuneACCESS by way of TCRdb, which keeps in-frame sequences with V and J called. Part of the clones is missing from these tables; in studies checked, under half for an unresolved V gene and the rest for unknown reasons. For this sample there are over 75,000 clones; approximately 83% appear just once. The ten largest clones add up to 3.4% of the sample. The sample in question was peripheral blood, obtained 28 days after the second AZD1222 dose. The source is an adult who received the AZD1222 COVID-19 vaccine.

The chain links TRBV27 to TRBJ1-5, with D uncertain. Germline V gene lookup returns CDR1 MNHEY and CDR2 SMNVEV (reference sequence). Trimming pared 5 bases from V and 3 bases from J, leaving 8 bases between. CDR3 length: 13 residues. This chain's CDR3 is CASSERINQPQHF. CDR3 sequence (DNA): TGTGCCAGCAGTGAACGGATCAATCAGCCCCAGCATTTT.

The rearrangement links TRBV18 to TRBJ1-1; tentative D call: TRBD1 (5 bases). Germline-derived CDR1 and CDR2 are KGHSH and LQKENI. Trimming pared 6 bases from V and 4 bases from J, leaving 15 bases between. This CDR3 has 14 residues. CDR3 in amino acids: CASSSVGVATEAFF. DNA of the CDR3: TGTGCCAGCTCCTCGGTAGGGGTGGCCACTGAAGCTTTCTTT.

The rearrangement uses TRBV5-1 and TRBJ1-3, with 7 bases aligning to TRBD1. CDR3 length: 15 residues. V lost 0 bases to trimming and J lost 4 bases; unmatched junction nucleotides: 4. CDR1 is SGHRS and CDR2 is YFSETQ in the germline V gene. The CDR3 DNA reads TGCGCCAGCAGCTTGGGGATGACAGGGGGAAACACCATATATTTT. As protein: CASSLGMTGGNTIYF.

The V call is TRBV28, the J call TRBJ2-3, with 12 bases that match TRBD1. CDR3 size: 17 residues. Germline lookup yields CDR1 MDHEN and CDR2 SYDVKM. V trimming: 6 bases; J trimming: 4 bases; junction bases outside the gene matches: 11. The CDR3 loop reads CASSVWDRGRRADTQYF. The DNA of the CDR3 is TGTGCCAGCAGCGTCTGGGACAGGGGGCGTCGGGCAGATACGCAGTATTTT.

This sequence joins TRBV5-1 and TRBJ1-5, with D possibly TRBD1 on 6 matching bases. The germline CDR1 and CDR2 sequences are SGHRS and YFSETQ. With 2 bases removed from V and 7 bases from J, the gap between germline ends came to 16 bases. The CDR3 loop spans 15 amino acids. DNA of the CDR3: TGCGCCAGCAGCTTTTCAGGGGCTGATGAACAGCCCCAGCATTTT. Protein product: CASSFSGADEQPQHF.

The rearrangement joins TRBV6-2 or TRBV6-3 to TRBJ1-1; D is unresolved. The germline V gene encodes CDR1 MNHEY and CDR2 SVGEGT. V was cut by 2 bases and J by 1 base, with 14 bases left in between. The CDR3 contains 16 residues. DNA of the CDR3: TGTGCCAGCAGTTACCTCGTAGCTTCCTCGAACACTGAAGCTTTCTTT. Protein: CASSYLVASSNTEAFF.

The chain joins TRBV5-4 to TRBJ1-1; D is perhaps TRBD1 (5 bases). The CDR3 has 14 residues. Trimming shortened V by 1 base and J by 5 bases, and 12 bases separated the two germline ends. Germline V gene data show CDR1 as SGHNT and CDR2 as YYREEE (reference sequence). The CDR3 here is CASSLRDAITEAFF. The CDR3 region has the DNA TGTGCCAGCAGCTTGAGGGACGCAATTACTGAAGCTTTCTTT.

V and J are TRBV30 and TRBJ1-2; TRBD1 matches 8 bases. J gave up 2 bases and V 5 bases, and 4 bases lay outside the gene matches. Germline CDR1 GTSNPN, CDR2 SVGIG (reference sequence). The CDR3 runs to 13 residues. This CDR3 is CAWGQGVNYGYTF. Here the CDR3 DNA reads TGTGCCTGGGGACAGGGCGTCAACTATGGCTACACCTTC.

V gene TRBV6-5 combines with J gene TRBJ1-2, with D perhaps matching TRBD1 (6 bases). The CDR3 loop spans 12 amino acids. Trimming shortened V by 5 bases and J by 8 bases, and 12 bases separated the two germline ends. From germline, CDR1 is MNHEY and CDR2 SVGAGI. This chain's CDR3 is CASSPTGKGYTF. CDR3 DNA sequence: TGTGCCAGCAGTCCCACAGGGAAAGGCTACACCTTC.

This chain connects TRBV4-1 to TRBJ1-6, with 11 bases that match TRBD1. Germline-derived CDR1 and CDR2 are MGHRA and YSYEKL. The trim removed 3 bases at V and 0 bases at J, leaving 7 bases unmatched. The CDR3 totals 19 residues. The CDR3 region has the DNA TGCGCCAGCAGCCACAACCGGGACAGGGGGTTCTCCTATAATTCACCCCTCCACTTT. It specifies CASSHNRDRGFSYNSPLHF.

This clone was observed a handful of times. The J gene is TRBJ2-1, the V gene TRBV6-5; 12 positions agree with TRBD2. Germline-derived CDR1 and CDR2 are MNHEY and SVGAGI. V shed 0 bases and J 10 bases; nucleotides not matched to a gene: 4. CDR3 length: 15 residues. The CDR3: CASSYSTSGSGEQFF. CDR3 DNA sequence: TGTGCCAGCAGTTACTCGACTAGCGGGAGTGGGGAGCAGTTCTTC.

The chain uses TRBV19 and TRBJ1-5; TRBD1 is a possible D gene (5 bases). This CDR3 contains 12 residues. With 5 bases removed from V and 10 bases from J, the gap between germline ends came to 12 bases. Germline V lookup: CDR1 LNHDA, CDR2 SQIVND (reference sequence). The DNA for the CDR3 is TGTGCCAGTAGTTTAGGGGCTACTCCCCAGCATTTT. It codes for CASSLGATPQHF.

The chain links TRBV6-2 or TRBV6-3 to TRBJ2-5, with unresolved D. Germline V CDR1 and CDR2: MNHEY, SVGEGT. V shed 6 bases and J shed 1 base, with 15 bases lying between them. This CDR3 has 15 residues. The CDR3 region is CASSLRTYIQETQYF. For the CDR3, the DNA is TGTGCCAGCAGCCTCAGGACCTATATCCAAGAGACCCAGTACTTC.

Concerning this clone itself: Germline is not matched at one junction end, which may reflect a read error. This chain links TRBV29-1 with TRBJ1-1; D perhaps matches TRBD1 (6 bases). Germline CDR1 reads SQVTM; CDR2 reads ANQGSEA. This CDR3 has 11 amino acids. DNA of the CDR3: TGCAGCGTTCTCTTGGGGGGCAGCGGTGTTTTT. As protein: CSVLLGGSGVF.

The chain is built from TRBV7-3 and TRBJ1-3, with 10 nucleotides matching TRBD1. CDR1 SGHTA and CDR2 FQGTGA come from the germline V gene. CDR3 length equals 15 residues. Trimming took 1 base from V and 5 from J; bases not matched to a gene: 2. The CDR3 protein is CASSLKGQGRNTIYF. CDR3 nucleotide sequence: TGTGCCAGCAGCTTAAAGGGACAGGGGAGAAACACCATATATTTT.

The genes are TRBV19 and TRBJ1-2; D gene ambiguous. Germline V gives CDR1 LNHDA, CDR2 SQIVND (reference sequence). The length of the CDR3 is 13 residues. Trimming took 4 bases from V and 2 from J, leaving 8 bases between them. This chain's CDR3 is CASSTTQNYGYTF. The CDR3, as DNA: TGTGCCAGTAGTACGACACAGAACTATGGCTACACCTTC.

This clone was counted once. J is TRBJ1-1 and V is TRBV11-2; D gene ambiguous. V was cut by 5 bases and J by 1 base, with 8 bases left in between. The CDR3 covers 13 residues. Germline assignment: CDR1 SGHAT and CDR2 FQNNGV. CDR3 sequence reads: CASSPQRNTEAFF. The CDR3 coding sequence is TGTGCCAGCAGCCCGCAGAGGAACACTGAAGCTTTCTTT.

This clone was detected only a few times. Different DNA sequences within this sample yield the same CDR3. This chain links TRBV2 with TRBJ1-1; D uncertain. The CDR3 is 13 amino acids. Germline V gene sequence: CDR1 SNHLY, CDR2 FYNNEI. The V gene lost 7 bases and the J gene lost 2 bases, with 11 bases spanning the gap. CDR3 in amino acids: CASIPDTNTEAFF. DNA for the CDR3: TGTGCCAGCATTCCCGACACAAACACTGAAGCTTTCTTT.

The chain links TRBV7-9 to TRBJ1-2; D is unclear. The CDR3 runs to 11 residues. CDR1 is SEHNR and CDR2 is FQNEAQ in the germline V gene (reference sequence). With 4 bases removed from V and 7 bases from J, the gap between germline ends came to 7 bases. The CDR3 DNA reads TGTGCCAGCAGCTCCAGCGGTGGCTACACCTTC. Its protein product is CASSSSGGYTF. Full variable domain (missing parts from reference TRBV7-9 and TRBJ1-2): DTGVSQNPRHKITKRGQNVTFRCDPISEHNRLYWYRQTLGQGPEFLTYFQNEAQLEKSRLLSDRFSAERPKGSFSTLEIQRTEQGDSAMYLCASSSSGGYTFGSGTRLTVV.

The V and J genes are TRBV19 and TRBJ2-3, with D possibly matching TRBD1 (6 bases). From germline, CDR1 is LNHDA and CDR2 SQIVND (reference sequence). The CDR3 length is 15 residues. V was cut by 6 bases and J by 0 bases, with 13 bases left in between. CDR3: CASSTGKGSTDTQYF. The DNA for the CDR3 is TGTGCCAGTAGCACAGGGAAGGGAAGCACAGATACGCAGTATTTT.

This chain joins TRBV28 and TRBJ2-3; D call uncertain. The CDR3 totals 16 residues. The V and J ends lost 2 bases and 0 bases respectively, with 12 bases between them. In germline, CDR1 is MDHEN, CDR2 SYDVKM. In nucleotides, the CDR3 is TGTGCCAGCAGTTTACAAGCGCGAGTAAGCACAGATACGCAGTATTTT. Its translation: CASSLQARVSTDTQYF.

This rearrangement joins TRBV5-1 to TRBJ2-3, with a possible D match to TRBD2 (6 bases). Germline V CDR1 and CDR2: SGHRS, YFSETQ. The CDR3 has 16 residues. V lost 0 bases, J lost 0 bases, and 11 bases lay in between. The chain's CDR3 is CASSLEARDSTDTQYF. In DNA, the CDR3 is TGCGCCAGCAGCTTGGAGGCGCGGGACAGCACAGATACGCAGTATTTT.

The rearrangement links TRBV15 to TRBJ1-1; perhaps TRBD1 as D (5 bases). The CDR3 has 14 residues. Deletions cut 4 bases from V and 4 bases from J, with 13 bases between. Germline-derived CDR1 and CDR2 are LNHNV and YYDKDF (reference sequence). CDR3 loop: CATSNRQGGTEAFF. The CDR3 region has the DNA TGTGCCACCAGCAATAGGCAGGGAGGCACTGAAGCTTTCTTT.

A single count supports this clone. The V gene is TRBV14, the J gene TRBJ1-1; 8 bases align to TRBD1. With 1 base clipped from V and 9 bases from J, the junction kept 4 bases outside the gene matches. This CDR3 comprises 13 residues. The germline gives CDR1 SGHDN, CDR2 FVKESK. For the CDR3, the DNA is TGTGCCAGCAGCCAAGCAGGGGGCAACCAAGCTTTCTTT. This sequence encodes CASSQAGGNQAFF.

The gene calls are TRBV2 and TRBJ1-3; D is unclear. CDR1 SNHLY and CDR2 FYNNEI come from the germline V gene. V was cut by 8 bases and J by 2 bases, with 7 bases left in between. The CDR3 has 12 residues. Here the CDR3 DNA reads TGTGCCAGCCATCAGACTGGAAACACCATATATTTT. It encodes CASHQTGNTIYF.

This chain joins TRBV15 and TRBJ1-5; D might be TRBD1 (6 bases). Germline V CDR1 and CDR2: LNHNV, YYDKDF (reference sequence). The CDR3 is 15 amino acids. The V end was cut by 0 bases, the J end by 1 base, with 7 bases between. The CDR3 nucleotides read TGTGCCACCAGCAGAGATGGACAGAGCAATCAGCCCCAGCATTTT. This translates into CATSRDGQSNQPQHF.

The chain carries TRBV28 and TRBJ1-5; D unclear. Germline V gives CDR1 MDHEN, CDR2 SYDVKM. Trimming left V 1 base short and J 0 bases short, with 10 bases between. This CDR3 is built from 16 residues. This CDR3 reads CASSLYREYSNQPQHF. The CDR3, as DNA: TGTGCCAGCAGTTTATATAGAGAGTATAGCAATCAGCCCCAGCATTTT.

This clone was observed a few times. CDR3 residues: CASSFETPINQPQHF. The CDR3 DNA reads TGTGCCAGCAGTTTCGAGACACCAATCAATCAGCCCCAGCATTTT. This rearrangement joins TRBV28 to TRBJ1-5; D is unresolved. The CDR3 length is 15 residues. Trimming took off 3 bases at V and 3 bases at J, with 12 bases between the two ends. Germline V gene lookup returns CDR1 MDHEN and CDR2 SYDVKM. Looking up the rest from reference TRBV28 and TRBJ1-5 gives the full variable domain: DVKVTQSSRYLVKRTGEKVFLECVQDMDHENMFWYRQDPGLGLRLIYFSYDVKMKEKGDIPEGYSVSREKKERFSLILESASTNQTSMYLCASSFETPINQPQHFGDGTRLSIL.